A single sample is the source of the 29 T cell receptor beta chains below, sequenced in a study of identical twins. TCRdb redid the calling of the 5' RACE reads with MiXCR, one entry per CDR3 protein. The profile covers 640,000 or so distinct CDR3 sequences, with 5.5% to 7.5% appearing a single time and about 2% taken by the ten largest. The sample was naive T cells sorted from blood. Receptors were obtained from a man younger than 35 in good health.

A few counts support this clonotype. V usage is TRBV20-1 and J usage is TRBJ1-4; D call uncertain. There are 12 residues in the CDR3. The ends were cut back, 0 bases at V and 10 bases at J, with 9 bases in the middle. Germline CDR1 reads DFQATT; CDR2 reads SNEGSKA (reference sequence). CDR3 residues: CSARDSKGKLFF. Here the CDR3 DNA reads TGCAGTGCTAGAGATAGCAAAGGAAAACTGTTTTTT.

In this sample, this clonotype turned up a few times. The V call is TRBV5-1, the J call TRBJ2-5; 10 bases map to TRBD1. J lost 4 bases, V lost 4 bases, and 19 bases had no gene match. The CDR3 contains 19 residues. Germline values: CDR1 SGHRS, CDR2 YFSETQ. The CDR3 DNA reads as TGCGCCAGCAGCCCCTTGCTTGGACAGGGGGGCGAAGTAGGAGAGACCCAGTACTTC. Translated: CASSPLLGQGGEVGETQYF.

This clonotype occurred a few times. CDR3 bases: TGTGCCAGCAGCCAAACAACCCTAGCGTCGAACTCCTACGAGCAGTACTTC. Translated: CASSQTTLASNSYEQYF. This chain uses TRBV3-1 with TRBJ2-7, with D tentatively TRBD2 (6 bases). The CDR3 runs to 17 residues. V lost 2 bases to trimming and J lost 0 bases, with 17 bases between them. Germline-derived CDR1 and CDR2 are LGHDT and YNNKEL (reference sequence).

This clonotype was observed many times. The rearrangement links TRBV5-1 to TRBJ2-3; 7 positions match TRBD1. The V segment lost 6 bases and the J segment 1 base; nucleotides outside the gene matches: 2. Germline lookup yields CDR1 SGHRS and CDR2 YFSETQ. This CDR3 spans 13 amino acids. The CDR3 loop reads CASNTGGTDTQYF. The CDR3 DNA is TGCGCCAGCAACACAGGGGGCACAGATACGCAGTATTTT.

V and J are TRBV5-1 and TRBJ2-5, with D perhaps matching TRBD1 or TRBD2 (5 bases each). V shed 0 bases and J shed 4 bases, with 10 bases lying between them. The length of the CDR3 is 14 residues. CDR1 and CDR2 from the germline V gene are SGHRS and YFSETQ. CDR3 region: CASSLAYGGETQYF. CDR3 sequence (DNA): TGCGCCAGCAGCTTGGCTTATGGGGGAGAGACCCAGTACTTC.

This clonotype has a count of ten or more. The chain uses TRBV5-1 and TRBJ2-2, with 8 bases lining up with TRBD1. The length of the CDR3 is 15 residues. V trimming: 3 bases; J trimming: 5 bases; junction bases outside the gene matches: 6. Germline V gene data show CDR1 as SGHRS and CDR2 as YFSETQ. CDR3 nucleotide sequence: TGCGCCAGCAGCTCCCGGACAGGGACAACCGGGGAGCTGTTTTTT. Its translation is CASSSRTGTTGELFF. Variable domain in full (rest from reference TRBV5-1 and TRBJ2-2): KAGVTQTPRYLIKTRGQQVTLSCSPISGHRSVSWYQQTPGQGLQFLFEYFSETQRNKGNFPGRFSGRQFSNSRSEMNVSTLELGDSALYLCASSSRTGTTGELFFGEGSRLTVL.

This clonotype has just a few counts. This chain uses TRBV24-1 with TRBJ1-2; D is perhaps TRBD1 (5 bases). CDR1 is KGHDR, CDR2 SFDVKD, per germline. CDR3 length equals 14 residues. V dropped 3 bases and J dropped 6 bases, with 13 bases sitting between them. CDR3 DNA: TGTGCCACCAGTGATGATGACAGCTCTAATGGCTACACCTTC. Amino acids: CATSDDDSSNGYTF.

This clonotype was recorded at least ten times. DNA for the CDR3: TGTGCCAGCAGTTCCCCAGGGGGCAGGGCTTTCTTT. Its protein product is CASSSPGGRAFF. This chain links TRBV12-3 or TRBV12-4 with TRBJ1-1; 8 nucleotides agree with TRBD1. The CDR3 runs to 12 residues. The J segment lost 11 bases and the V segment lost 4 bases, leaving 6 bases of the junction unmatched.

CDR3: CASSSGTGGQPQHF. CDR3 DNA: TGTGCCAGCAGCTCTGGGACAGGGGGTCAGCCCCAGCATTTT. The V gene is TRBV27, the J gene TRBJ1-5; 11 bases match TRBD1. Germline lookup yields CDR1 MNHEY and CDR2 SMNVEV (reference sequence). Trimming at V came to 6 bases and at J to 6 bases, leaving 4 bases not matched to a gene. The CDR3 length is 14 residues.

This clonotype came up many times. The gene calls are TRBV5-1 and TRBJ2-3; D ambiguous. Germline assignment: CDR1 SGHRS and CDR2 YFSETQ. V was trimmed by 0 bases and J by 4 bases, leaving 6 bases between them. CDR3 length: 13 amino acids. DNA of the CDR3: TGCGCCAGCAGCTTGGAGGGTTCAGATACGCAGTATTTT. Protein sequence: CASSLEGSDTQYF.

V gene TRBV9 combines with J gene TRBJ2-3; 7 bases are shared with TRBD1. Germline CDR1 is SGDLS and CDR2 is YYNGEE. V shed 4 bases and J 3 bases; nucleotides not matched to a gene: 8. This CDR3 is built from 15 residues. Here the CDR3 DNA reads TGTGCCAGCAGCCTTGACAGGGTAGAAACAGATACGCAGTATTTT. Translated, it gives CASSLDRVETDTQYF.

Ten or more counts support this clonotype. CDR3 region: CASSLGGTVSYEQYF. As DNA, the CDR3 is TGTGCCAGCAGTTTGGGGGGGACAGTTTCCTACGAGCAGTACTTC. This chain links TRBV12-3 or TRBV12-4 with TRBJ2-7; D assignment may be TRBD1 or TRBD2 (7 bases each). Trimming left V 3 bases short and J 1 base short, with 13 bases between. The CDR3 sequence is 15 residues long.

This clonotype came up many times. The CDR3 loop reads CATHYEQYV. In DNA form, the CDR3 reads TGTGCCACTCACTACGAGCAGTACGTC. J is TRBJ2-7 and V is TRBV27; D gene unclear. The ends were cut back, 10 bases at V and 3 bases at J, with 4 bases in the middle. The CDR3 runs to 9 residues. The germline V gene has CDR1 MNHEY and CDR2 SMNVEV (reference sequence).

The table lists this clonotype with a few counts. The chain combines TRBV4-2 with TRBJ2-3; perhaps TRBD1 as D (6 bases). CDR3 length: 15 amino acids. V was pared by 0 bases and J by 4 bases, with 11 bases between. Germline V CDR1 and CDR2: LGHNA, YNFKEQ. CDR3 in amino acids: CASSQDGGAADTQYF. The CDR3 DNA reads TGTGCCAGCAGCCAAGATGGGGGCGCAGCAGATACGCAGTATTTT.

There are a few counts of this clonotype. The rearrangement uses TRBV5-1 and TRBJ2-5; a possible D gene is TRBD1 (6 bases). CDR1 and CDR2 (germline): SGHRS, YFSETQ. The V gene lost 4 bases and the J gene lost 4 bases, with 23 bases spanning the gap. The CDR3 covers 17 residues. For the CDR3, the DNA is TGCGCCAGCAGCGGAAACTTACCGGGACAAGTTAGAGAGACCCAGTACTTC. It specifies CASSGNLPGQVRETQYF.

The CDR3: CASNLAGQETQYF. CDR3 coding DNA: TGCGCCAGCAACTTAGCGGGGCAGGAGACCCAGTACTTC. The chain uses TRBV5-1 and TRBJ2-5; 8 nucleotides align to TRBD2. The CDR3 sequence is 13 residues long. V lost 6 bases, J lost 5 bases, and 6 bases stayed unmatched. The germline CDR1 and CDR2 sequences are SGHRS and YFSETQ.

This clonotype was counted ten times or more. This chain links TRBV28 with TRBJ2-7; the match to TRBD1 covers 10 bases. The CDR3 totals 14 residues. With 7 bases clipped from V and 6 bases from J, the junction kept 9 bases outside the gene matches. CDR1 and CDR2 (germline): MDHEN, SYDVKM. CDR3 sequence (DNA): TGTGCCAGCACCCAGGGACAGGGGATGGGCGAGCAGTACTTC. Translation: CASTQGQGMGEQYF.

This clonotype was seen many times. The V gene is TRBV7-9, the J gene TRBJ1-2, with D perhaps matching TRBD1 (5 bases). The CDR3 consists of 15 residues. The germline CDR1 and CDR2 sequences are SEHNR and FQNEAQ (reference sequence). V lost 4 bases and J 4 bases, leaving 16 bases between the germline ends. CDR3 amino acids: CASSSGHRLAYGYTF. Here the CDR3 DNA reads TGTGCCAGCAGCTCAGGACACCGGTTGGCCTATGGCTACACCTTC.

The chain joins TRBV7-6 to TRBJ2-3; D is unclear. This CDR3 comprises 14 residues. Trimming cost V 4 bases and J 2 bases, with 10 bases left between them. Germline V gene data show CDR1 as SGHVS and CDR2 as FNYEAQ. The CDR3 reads CASSSDPYTDTQYF. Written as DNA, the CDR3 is TGTGCCAGCAGCTCGGACCCGTACACAGATACGCAGTATTTT.

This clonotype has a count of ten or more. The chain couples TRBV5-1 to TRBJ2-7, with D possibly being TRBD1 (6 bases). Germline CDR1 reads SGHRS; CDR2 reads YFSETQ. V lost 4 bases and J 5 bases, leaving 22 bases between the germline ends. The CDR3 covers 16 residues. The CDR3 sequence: CASSPRSTGTSNEQYF. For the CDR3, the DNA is TGCGCCAGCAGCCCACGCTCAACCGGGACAAGCAACGAGCAGTACTTC.

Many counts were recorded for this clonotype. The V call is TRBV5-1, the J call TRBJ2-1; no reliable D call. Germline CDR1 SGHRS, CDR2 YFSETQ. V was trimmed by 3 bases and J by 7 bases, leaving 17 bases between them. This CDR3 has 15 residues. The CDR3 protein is CASSSAVGVRNEQFF. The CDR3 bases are TGCGCCAGCAGCTCGGCGGTCGGCGTACGTAATGAGCAGTTCTTC.

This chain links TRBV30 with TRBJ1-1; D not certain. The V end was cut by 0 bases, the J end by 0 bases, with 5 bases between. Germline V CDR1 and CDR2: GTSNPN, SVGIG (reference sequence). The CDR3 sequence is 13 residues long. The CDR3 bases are TGTGCCTGGAGTGTAACGGTGAACACTGAAGCTTTCTTT. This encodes CAWSVTVNTEAFF.

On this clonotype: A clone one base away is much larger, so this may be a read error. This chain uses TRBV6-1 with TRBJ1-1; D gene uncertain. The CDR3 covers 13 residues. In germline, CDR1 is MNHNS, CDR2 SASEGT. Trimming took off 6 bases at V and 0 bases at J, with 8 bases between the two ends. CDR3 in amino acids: CASSALMNTEAFF. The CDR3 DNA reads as TGTGCCAGCAGCGCCCTAATGAACACTGAAGCTTTCTTT.

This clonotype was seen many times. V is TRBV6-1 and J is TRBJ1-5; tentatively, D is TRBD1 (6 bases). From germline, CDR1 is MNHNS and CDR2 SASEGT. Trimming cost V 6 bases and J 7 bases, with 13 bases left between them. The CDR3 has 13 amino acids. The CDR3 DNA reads TGTGCCAGCAGAAATGACAGGTCCCAGCCCCAGCATTTT. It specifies CASRNDRSQPQHF.

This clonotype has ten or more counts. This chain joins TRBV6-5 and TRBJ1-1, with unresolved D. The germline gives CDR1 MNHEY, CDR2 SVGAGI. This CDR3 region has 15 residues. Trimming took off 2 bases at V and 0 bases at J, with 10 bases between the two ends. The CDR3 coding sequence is TGTGCCAGCAGTTACGCTCGGACCTTGAACACTGAAGCTTTCTTT. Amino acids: CASSYARTLNTEAFF.

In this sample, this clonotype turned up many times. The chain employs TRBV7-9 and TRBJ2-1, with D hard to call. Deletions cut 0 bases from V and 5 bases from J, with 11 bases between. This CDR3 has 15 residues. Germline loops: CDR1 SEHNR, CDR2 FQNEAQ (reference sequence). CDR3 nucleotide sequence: TGTGCCAGCAGCTTAGCGCTGGTGGAAAACAATGAGCAGTTCTTC. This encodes CASSLALVENNEQFF.

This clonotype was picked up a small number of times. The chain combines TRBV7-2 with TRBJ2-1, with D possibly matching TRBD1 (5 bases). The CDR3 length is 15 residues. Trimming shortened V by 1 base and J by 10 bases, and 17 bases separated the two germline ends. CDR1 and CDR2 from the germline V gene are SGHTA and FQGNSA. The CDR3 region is CASSLERRTFWEQFF. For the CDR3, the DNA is TGTGCCAGCAGCTTAGAACGCAGGACATTCTGGGAGCAGTTCTTC.

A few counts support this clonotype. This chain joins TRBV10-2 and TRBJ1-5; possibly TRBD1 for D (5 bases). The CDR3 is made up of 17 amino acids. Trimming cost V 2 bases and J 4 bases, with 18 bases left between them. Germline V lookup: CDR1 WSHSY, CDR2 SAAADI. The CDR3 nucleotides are TGCGCCAGCAGTGAGGTTGGGGGTTTGCCCCCTAATCAGCCCCAGCATTTT. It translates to CASSEVGGLPPNQPQHF.

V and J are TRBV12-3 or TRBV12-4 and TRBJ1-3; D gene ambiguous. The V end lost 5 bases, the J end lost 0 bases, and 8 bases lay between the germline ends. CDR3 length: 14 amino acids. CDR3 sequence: CASSRLTSGNTIYF. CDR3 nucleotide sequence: TGTGCCAGCAGTCGACTGACCTCTGGAAACACCATATATTTT.